The 26 T cell receptor beta chains in this list originate from one sample, sequenced in a study of cytomegalovirus exposure and HLA in healthy donors. Both 60 Vbeta primers and 13 Jbeta primers went into the PCR. TCRdb's table, derived via immunoSEQ multiplex PCR, lists solely in-frame clones and lacks some. In the table there are about 120,000 clones, 75% to 85% of which are singletons. The sequenced material came from PBMCs. The receptors were gathered from a female donor in good health and CMV-seropositive.

The chain carries TRBV7-2 and TRBJ2-1; 9 bases line up with TRBD2. The trim removed 1 base at V and 5 bases at J, leaving 3 bases unmatched. The CDR3 length is 15 residues. Germline lookup yields CDR1 SGHTA and CDR2 FQGNSA. CDR3 DNA sequence: TGTGCCAGCAGCTTAGTCGGCGGGGGGGACAATGAGCAGTTCTTC. Its translation: CASSLVGGGDNEQFF.

The V and J genes are TRBV30 and TRBJ2-7; 12 nucleotides line up with TRBD2. With 0 bases clipped from V and 3 bases from J, the junction kept 15 bases outside the gene matches. Germline CDR1 is GTSNPN and CDR2 is SVGIG (reference sequence). This CDR3 region has 19 residues. The CDR3 reads CAWSVLSPTSGGPDYEQYF. The CDR3, as DNA: TGTGCCTGGAGTGTACTTTCCCCAACTAGCGGGGGGCCAGACTACGAGCAGTACTTC. Full variable domain (remainder filled in from reference TRBV30 and TRBJ2-7): SQTIHQWPATLVQPVGSPLSLECTVEGTSNPNLYWYRQAAGRGLQLLFYSVGIGQISSEVPQNLSASRPQDRQFILSSKKLLLSDSGFYLCAWSVLSPTSGGPDYEQYFGPGTRLTVT.

In this sample, this clone turned up a few times. The chain is built from TRBV12-5 and TRBJ1-2, with 7 bases identical to TRBD1. Germline CDR1 is LGHNT and CDR2 is FRNRAP. Unmatched junction bases numbered 9, after V lost 7 bases and J lost 4 bases. The CDR3 runs 14 residues. CDR3 protein: CASDRTGGAYGYTF. The CDR3, as DNA: TGTGCTAGTGATCGGACAGGCGGGGCCTATGGCTACACCTTC.

This chain uses TRBV10-3 with TRBJ2-1, with 13 bases aligning to TRBD2. The V and J ends lost 10 bases and 5 bases, in that order; junction bases with no gene match: 14. The CDR3 is made up of 17 amino acids. Germline V gene lookup returns CDR1 ENHRY and CDR2 SYGVKD. The CDR3 sequence: CANRGTSGTPSHNEQFF. CDR3 nucleotide sequence: TGTGCCAACAGAGGGACTAGCGGGACACCGTCTCACAATGAGCAGTTCTTC.

This clone was picked up a small number of times. The CDR3 sequence is CASSQDSNRPQHF. The CDR3 DNA follows: TGCGCCAGCAGCCAAGATAGTAACAGGCCCCAGCATTTT. The J gene is TRBJ1-5, the V gene TRBV4-1, with no clear D. This CDR3 has 13 amino acids. Per germline, CDR1 MGHRA and CDR2 YSYEKL. Trimming took 0 bases from V and 9 from J, leaving 9 bases between them.

The chain couples TRBV28 to TRBJ2-7, with TRBD2 identical over 11 bases. The junction had 2 bases not matched to a gene; V was cut back by 2 bases and J by 2 bases. CDR1 and CDR2 from the germline V gene are MDHEN and SYDVKM. This CDR3 contains 15 residues. The CDR3 nucleotides read TGTGCCAGCAGTTTAATGACTAGCGGGGCCTACGAGCAGTACTTC. Translation gives CASSLMTSGAYEQYF. Variable domain in full (rest from reference TRBV28 and TRBJ2-7): DVKVTQSSRYLVKRTGEKVFLECVQDMDHENMFWYRQDPGLGLRLIYFSYDVKMKEKGDIPEGYSVSREKKERFSLILESASTNQTSMYLCASSLMTSGAYEQYFGPGTRLTVT.

The CDR3 here is CASSRDRSSGNTIYF. The CDR3 DNA is TGTGCCAGCAGTCGGGACAGAAGCTCTGGAAACACCATATATTTT. The chain links TRBV5-6 to TRBJ1-3; 7 bases align to TRBD1. Trimming cost V 5 bases and J 0 bases; bases outside gene matches: 5. This CDR3 contains 15 residues. From germline, CDR1 is SGHDT and CDR2 YYEEEE.

This clone has only one observation. The chain links TRBV6-6 to TRBJ1-5; D uncertain. The germline V gene has CDR1 MNHNY and CDR2 SVGAGI (reference sequence). The germline V and J ends were trimmed by 2 bases and 0 bases, with 5 bases remaining between them. The CDR3 spans 14 residues. The CDR3 DNA is TGTGCCAGCAGTTACGCGCATAGCAATCAGCCCCAGCATTTT. As protein: CASSYAHSNQPQHF.

The count of this clone is one. V gene TRBV6-5 combines with J gene TRBJ1-1, with 8 bases that match TRBD1. V lost 6 bases to trimming and J lost 8 bases; unmatched junction nucleotides: 8. Germline V CDR1 and CDR2: MNHEY, SVGAGI. The CDR3 covers 13 residues. The CDR3 DNA sequence: TGTGCCAGCAGAGATGGACAGGGACAGGAAGCTTTCTTT. Protein: CASRDGQGQEAFF.

The chain employs TRBV6-5 and TRBJ1-1; 9 bases align to TRBD1. Trimming at V came to 5 bases and at J to 8 bases, leaving 6 bases not matched to a gene. The CDR3 spans 13 residues. Per the germline V gene, CDR1 is MNHEY and CDR2 is SVGAGI. The CDR3 here is CASSPSGQGEAFF. The DNA of the CDR3 is TGTGCCAGCAGTCCCTCGGGACAGGGAGAAGCTTTCTTT.

The V gene is TRBV7-8, the J gene TRBJ2-7, with a weak D call TRBD2 (6 bases). Germline CDR1 reads SGHVS; CDR2 reads FQNEAQ. The CDR3 is 14 amino acids. Deletions cut 3 bases from V and 2 bases from J, with 11 bases between. CDR3 amino acids: CASSFRDSTYEQYF. The CDR3 bases are TGTGCCAGCAGCTTCCGGGACTCTACCTACGAGCAGTACTTC.

V gene TRBV30 combines with J gene TRBJ1-3; 8 bases agree with TRBD1. Germline CDR1 reads GTSNPN; CDR2 reads SVGIG (reference sequence). This CDR3 is 13 amino acids long. J was trimmed by 4 bases and V by 5 bases; bases with no gene match: 4. The chain's CDR3 is CAWSTGGGNTIYF. The DNA of the CDR3 is TGTGCCTGGTCCACAGGGGGAGGAAACACCATATATTTT.

The V and J genes are TRBV18 and TRBJ2-7, with TRBD2 matching over 13 bases. The CDR3 runs to 15 residues. CDR1 and CDR2 from the germline V gene are KGHSH and LQKENI. V shed 5 bases, J shed 2 bases, and the junction held 3 bases outside the gene matches. The CDR3: CASSEGLAGTYEQYF. The CDR3 nucleotides read TGTGCCAGCTCAGAGGGACTAGCGGGGACCTACGAGCAGTACTTC.

The J gene is TRBJ1-1, the V gene TRBV28, with D unclear. From germline, CDR1 is MDHEN and CDR2 SYDVKM. The CDR3 is made up of 13 amino acids. CDR3 sequence (DNA): TGTGCGGCAACCGGGATGATGAACACTGAAGCTTTCTTT. Its protein product is CAATGMMNTEAFF. Full variable domain (outside the CDR3, taken from reference TRBV28 and TRBJ1-1): DVKVTQSSRYLVKRTGEKVFLECVQDMDHENMFWYRQDPGLGLRLIYFSYDVKMKEKGDIPEGYSVSREKKERFSLILESASTNQTSMYLCAATGMMNTEAFFGQGTRLTVV.

This chain joins TRBV7-2 and TRBJ1-1, with a tentative D call TRBD1 (5 bases). The CDR3 has 16 residues. Germline V gives CDR1 SGHTA, CDR2 FQGNSA. V gave up 1 base and J gave up 4 bases, with 16 bases separating them. The CDR3 loop is CASSLVRQPVVTEAFF. DNA for the CDR3: TGTGCCAGCAGCTTAGTAAGACAGCCGGTTGTCACTGAAGCTTTCTTT.

The V and J genes are TRBV9 and TRBJ2-3; 7 positions match TRBD2. V lost 0 bases to trimming and J lost 3 bases; unmatched junction nucleotides: 10. CDR3 length equals 17 residues. In germline, CDR1 is SGDLS, CDR2 YYNGEE. This CDR3 reads CASSVGGGGGRTDTQYF. The CDR3 DNA follows: TGTGCCAGCAGCGTAGGGGGGGGTGGGGGTAGAACAGATACGCAGTATTTT. Full variable domain (missing parts from reference TRBV9 and TRBJ2-3): DSGVTQTPKHLITATGQRVTLRCSPRSGDLSVYWYQQSLDQGLQFLIQYYNGEERAKGNILERFSAQQFPDLHSELNLSSLELGDSALYFCASSVGGGGGRTDTQYFGPGTRLTVL.

This rearrangement joins TRBV7-2 to TRBJ1-1; 8 bases line up with TRBD1. Germline V gene sequence: CDR1 SGHTA, CDR2 FQGNSA. Trimming took 0 bases from V and 5 from J; bases not matched to a gene: 5. CDR3 length equals 15 residues. In DNA, the CDR3 is TGTGCCAGCAGCTTAGCCCCAGGGGGCGGGACTGAAGCTTTCTTT. Amino acids: CASSLAPGGGTEAFF.

The chain combines TRBV11-2 with TRBJ2-1, with 7 nucleotides matching TRBD2. The CDR3 sequence is 15 residues long. V shed 5 bases, J shed 4 bases, and the junction held 8 bases outside the gene matches. Per germline, CDR1 SGHAT and CDR2 FQNNGV. As DNA, the CDR3 is TGTGCCAGCAGCCCCACAGCGGGAATTTACAATGAGCAGTTCTTC. As protein: CASSPTAGIYNEQFF. Drawing the rest from reference TRBV11-2 and TRBJ2-1, the complete variable domain is EAGVAQSPRYKIIEKRQSVAFWCNPISGHATLYWYQQILGQGPKLLIQFQNNGVVDDSQLPKDRFSAERLKGVDSTLKIQPAKLEDSAVYLCASSPTAGIYNEQFFGPGTRLTVL.

The rearrangement links TRBV19 to TRBJ1-2; no definite D call. V was shortened by 2 bases and J by 2 bases, with 9 bases between the two germline ends. The germline V gene encodes CDR1 LNHDA and CDR2 SQIVND (reference sequence). The CDR3 sequence is 14 residues long. CDR3 amino acids: CASSILGINYGYTF. The CDR3, as DNA: TGTGCCAGTAGTATACTAGGTATAAACTATGGCTACACCTTC.

The rearrangement joins TRBV11-2 to TRBJ2-2, with D perhaps TRBD1 (6 bases). CDR1 and CDR2 (germline): SGHAT, FQNNGV. V dropped 1 base and J dropped 0 bases, with 9 bases sitting between them. This CDR3 region has 16 residues. The CDR3 is CASSLVGGSNTGELFF. CDR3 bases: TGTGCCAGCAGCTTAGTAGGGGGTTCGAACACCGGGGAGCTGTTTTTT.

This rearrangement joins TRBV5-8 to TRBJ1-3; 9 positions agree with TRBD1. Germline CDR1 and CDR2: SGHTS and YDEGEE. V was clipped by 3 bases and J by 4 bases; unmatched bases: 2. This CDR3 spans 14 amino acids. The CDR3 loop is CASSWGQGGNTIYF. The CDR3 DNA sequence: TGTGCCAGCAGCTGGGGACAGGGAGGAAACACCATATATTTT.

The table lists this clone with a few counts. The gene calls are TRBV4-2 and TRBJ1-4, with no clear D. The V gene lost 0 bases and the J gene lost 3 bases, with 5 bases spanning the gap. The V gene's germline CDR1 is LGHNA and CDR2 YNFKEQ. There are 14 residues in the CDR3. The CDR3 sequence: CASSQESANEKLFF. CDR3 DNA sequence: TGTGCCAGCAGCCAAGAATCAGCTAATGAAAAACTGTTTTTT.

The J gene is TRBJ2-5, the V gene TRBV4-3; maybe TRBD2 (5 bases). The end of the DNA aligns better with TRBJ2-7, so the J call may be wrong. The CDR3 spans 15 residues. The germline gives CDR1 LGHNA, CDR2 YSLEER. CDR3: CASSLRTGFTYEQYF. The CDR3 region has the DNA TGCGCCAGCAGCCTCCGGACTGGCTTTACCTACGAGCAGTACTTC.

The chain couples TRBV7-2 to TRBJ1-1; no firm D call. The CDR3 spans 16 residues. The ends were cut back, 3 bases at V and 1 base at J, with 15 bases in the middle. The germline gives CDR1 SGHTA, CDR2 FQGNSA. This CDR3 reads CASSFGRGPPNTEAFF. In DNA form, the CDR3 reads TGTGCCAGCAGCTTCGGGCGGGGTCCGCCGAACACTGAAGCTTTCTTT.

CDR3 sequence reads: CASRGTSGNTGELFF. In DNA, the CDR3 is TGTGCCAGCAGAGGGACTAGCGGAAATACCGGGGAGCTGTTTTTT. The chain has TRBV6-5 and TRBJ2-2; 11 positions match TRBD2. This CDR3 region has 15 residues. Germline V gene data show CDR1 as MNHEY and CDR2 as SVGAGI. V was clipped by 6 bases and J by 5 bases; unmatched bases: 5.

V gene TRBV6-1 combines with J gene TRBJ2-5; TRBD1 matches 7 bases. The V gene end was trimmed by 3 bases and the J gene end by 1 base; junction bases not matched to a gene: 11. Per the germline V gene, CDR1 is MNHNS and CDR2 is SASEGT. This CDR3 contains 17 residues. The CDR3 reads CASSEERPGTAQETQYF. CDR3 coding DNA: TGTGCCAGCAGTGAGGAGAGGCCCGGGACAGCCCAAGAGACCCAGTACTTC.